The T cell receptor beta chain under discussion was sequenced for a study of blood T cells in healthy people across ages. General study findings and limits: Roughly linear age-related decline in beta diversity appeared, significant by age 40.

Concerning this clonotype: The antigen is not known.

Then a second PCR, running roughly 7 to 11 cycles, was carried out with a sample-barcoded 5' primer and a J-beta primer mix. TCRdb independently ran MiXCR on the 5' RACE reads; one entry per CDR3 protein. This sample has about 830,000 distinct CDR3 sequences, with less than 80% found just once. Material for sequencing was blood. The TCR sequence derives from a man aged 25 to 45 in good health.

CDR3 in amino acids: CSARVSGAYNEQFF. For the CDR3, the DNA is TGCAGTGCTAGAGTCTCAGGGGCCTACAATGAGCAGTTCTTC. The chain recombines TRBV20-1 with TRBJ2-1; D may be TRBD1 (6 bases). Trimming pared 1 base from V and 2 bases from J, leaving 9 bases between. CDR1 is DFQATT, CDR2 SNEGSKA, per germline (reference sequence). The CDR3 is 14 amino acids.